A single count supports the clone carrying this TCR beta chain. Its cognate antigen is unknown. This specimen comes from a study of shared clonotypes between healthy human individuals. Study-level findings and limits: With few donors, the genetic and exposure-history diversity represented was limited. Investigators collected only blood, and repertoires in tissues likely differ. Memory subsets generally showed lower estimated richness than naive subsets.

Here immunoSEQ multiplex PCR was the method, and the copy in TCRdb shows in-frame clones only, minus some. In the table there are approximately 810,000 clones, 90% to 95% of which are singletons. Terminally differentiated effector memory CD45RA+ cells were excluded from the naive CD8 cells, which were CD45RO-negative and positively selected for CCR7. This CDR3 contains 19 residues. The germline V gene has CDR1 SEHNR and CDR2 FQNEAQ (reference sequence). Unmatched junction bases numbered 16, after V lost 2 bases and J lost 5 bases. Sequencing input: naive CD8+ T cells sorted from blood. This chain links TRBV7-9 with TRBJ2-5; 11 positions agree with TRBD2. The clonotype comes from a man aged 30-40 years in good health. CDR3 protein: CASSLQGQLAGGVEETQYF. CDR3 DNA sequence: TGTGCCAGCAGCTTACAGGGTCAGCTAGCGGGAGGTGTGGAGGAGACCCAGTACTTC.